Below, one T cell receptor (beta chain) is given with its context. The CDR3 totals 18 residues. Sequenced by immunoSEQ multiplex PCR; TCRdb stores in-frame clones only, minus some. Of 60,000 to 70,000 clones listed, more than 80% are singletons. The sample originates from a study of PD-L1 blockade in urothelial cancer. Overall study context: Male patients with bladder-origin urothelial cancer numbered about 90% of the 29.

Noted time point: pretreatment peripheral blood. Between 1 and 8 samples per patient were obtained, pretreatment and on-treatment. This receptor was identified in a man in his sixties or seventies with urothelial cancer. The chain uses TRBV21-1 and TRBJ1-1; the listed D gene, TRBD1, was not tested against the DNA. TRBV21-1 is given as a pseudogene. Sequencing was performed on PBMCs, taken around atezolizumab (anti-PD-L1) treatment. CDR3: CASSKELGQKTMNTEAFF. The CDR3 bases are TGTGCCAGCAGCAAAGAGTTAGGACAGAAAACTATGAACACTGAAGCTTTCTTT.